This TCR beta chain was sequenced during a study of blood T cells in healthy people across ages. Study information: Template switching caught about one barcoded beta molecule for each two T cells. Study-level findings and limits: Significant beta diversity loss was already apparent by age about 39, declining roughly linearly.

It was with a sample-barcoded 5' primer and a J-beta primer mix that a second PCR of about 6 to 12 cycles was run. Via MiXCR, TCRdb re-called the 5' RACE reads, giving one row per CDR3 protein. This sample carries about 730,000 distinct CDR3 sequences, roughly 45% of them seen once, and the ten largest clones take around 20%. Turning to this clonotype: Its target is unknown.

The clonotype was recovered from a woman aged 60-75 years in good health. Sequenced sample: blood.

CDR3 sequence reads: CASSSLRQPGNEQFF. CDR3 bases: TGTGCCAGCAGCTCACTCCGGCAACCAGGCAATGAGCAGTTCTTC. The chain is built from TRBV12-3 or TRBV12-4 and TRBJ2-1, with D uncertain. CDR3 length equals 15 residues. Trimming left V 6 bases short and J 6 bases short, with 18 bases between.